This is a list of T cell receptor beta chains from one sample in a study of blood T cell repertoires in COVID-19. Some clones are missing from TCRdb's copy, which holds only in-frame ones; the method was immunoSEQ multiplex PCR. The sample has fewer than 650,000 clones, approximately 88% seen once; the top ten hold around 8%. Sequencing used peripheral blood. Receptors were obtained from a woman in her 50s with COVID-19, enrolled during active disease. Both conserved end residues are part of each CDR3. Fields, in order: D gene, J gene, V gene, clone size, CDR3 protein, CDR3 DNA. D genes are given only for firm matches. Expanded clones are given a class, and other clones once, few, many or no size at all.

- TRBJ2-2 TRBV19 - CASSPGGAGTGELFF TGTGCCAGTAGCCCAGGAGGGGCGGGGACCGGGGAGCTGTTTTTT
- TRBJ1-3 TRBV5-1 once CASSLRPRGALPSGNTIYF TGCGCCAGCAGCTTGCGGCCCCGGGGGGCGCTCCCCTCTGGAAACACCATATATTTT
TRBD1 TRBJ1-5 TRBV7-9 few CASSRWTGGNSNQPQHF TGTGCCAGCAGCCGTTGGACAGGGGGTAATAGCAATCAGCCCCAGCATTTT
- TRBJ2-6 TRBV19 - CASSTQGSGANVLTF TGTGCCAGTAGTACGCAGGGCTCTGGGGCCAACGTCCTGACTTTC
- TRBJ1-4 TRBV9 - CASSVGTGREKLFF TGTGCCAGCAGCGTCGGGACCGGGAGGGAAAAACTGTTTTTT
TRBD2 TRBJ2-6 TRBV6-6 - CATSGEGFSGANVLTF TGTGCCACCTCGGGGGAGGGCTTCTCTGGGGCCAACGTCCTGACTTTC
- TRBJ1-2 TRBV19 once CASSIDAVYGYTF TGTGCCAGTAGTATAGATGCAGTTTATGGCTACACCTTC
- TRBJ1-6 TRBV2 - CASSENEQGVGALHF TGTGCCAGCAGTGAAAATGAACAGGGAGTCGGGGCCCTCCACTTT
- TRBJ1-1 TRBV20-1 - CSASLMGGLTEAFF TGCAGTGCTAGTCTTATGGGAGGGTTGACTGAAGCTTTCTTT
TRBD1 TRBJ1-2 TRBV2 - CASTLDRALGYTF TGTGCCAGCACCTTGGACAGGGCATTGGGCTACACCTTC
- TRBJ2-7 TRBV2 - CASSEVYYEQYF TGTGCCAGCAGTGAAGTATACTACGAGCAGTACTTC
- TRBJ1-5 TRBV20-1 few CSASPGDSNQPQHF TGCAGTGCTAGTCCCGGGGATAGCAATCAGCCCCAGCATTTT
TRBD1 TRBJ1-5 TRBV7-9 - CASSLGDRGIQPQHF TGTGCCAGCAGCTTAGGGGACAGGGGTATTCAGCCCCAGCATTTT
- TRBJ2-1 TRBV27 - CASSSRRGSLAEQFF TGTGCCAGCAGTTCCAGGAGGGGCTCCTTGGCTGAGCAGTTCTTC
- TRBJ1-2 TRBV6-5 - CASSPPYAGSYGYTF TGTGCCAGCAGTCCCCCCTACGCGGGGTCCTATGGCTACACCTTC
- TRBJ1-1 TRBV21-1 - CASTPFWHRRGFVSTEAFF TGTGCCAGCACCCCGTTTTGGCACCGCCGGGGGTTCGTGTCTACTGAAGCTTTCTTT
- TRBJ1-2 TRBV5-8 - CASSLFSAYGYTF TGTGCCAGCAGCTTGTTCAGCGCTTATGGCTACACCTTC
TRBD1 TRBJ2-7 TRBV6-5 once CASYRDSFNEQYF TGTGCCAGCTACCGGGACAGTTTCAACGAGCAGTACTTC
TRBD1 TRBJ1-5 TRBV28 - CASSFPTGWQPQHF TGTGCCAGCAGTTTCCCGACAGGGTGGCAGCCCCAGCATTTT
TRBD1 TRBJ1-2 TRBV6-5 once CASSYLGTGDGYTF TGTGCCAGCAGTTACTTAGGGACAGGGGACGGCTACACCTTC
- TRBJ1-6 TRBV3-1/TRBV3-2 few CASSRPEGSPLHF TGTGCCAGCAGCCGCCCGGAGGGCTCACCCCTCCACTTT
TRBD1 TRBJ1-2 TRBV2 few CASSGTGGAGYGYTF TGTGCCAGCAGTGGGACAGGGGGCGCTGGCTATGGCTACACCTTC
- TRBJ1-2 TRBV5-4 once CASSFSEGYTF TGTGCCAGCAGCTTCTCGGAGGGGTACACCTTC
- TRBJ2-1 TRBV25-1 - CASSVDWDSYNEQFF TGTGCCAGCAGTGTAGATTGGGACTCTTACAATGAGCAGTTCTTC
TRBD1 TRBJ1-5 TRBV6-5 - CASSPLGQGDQPQHF TGTGCCAGCAGTCCTCTCGGACAGGGGGATCAGCCCCAGCATTTT
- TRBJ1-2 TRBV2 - CASSGTYGYTF TGTGCCAGCAGCGGGACTTATGGCTACACCTTC
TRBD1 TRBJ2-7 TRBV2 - CASREDRPPYEQYF TGTGCCAGCAGAGAGGACAGGCCACCCTACGAGCAGTACTTC
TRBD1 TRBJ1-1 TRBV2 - CASSPRTGDPEAFF TGTGCCAGCAGCCCCAGGACAGGGGATCCTGAAGCTTTCTTT
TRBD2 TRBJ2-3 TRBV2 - CASSEPLAGVGTDTQYF TGTGCCAGCAGTGAGCCGCTAGCGGGGGTGGGCACAGATACGCAGTATTTT
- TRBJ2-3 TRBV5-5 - CASSLEPADADTQYF TGTGCCAGCAGCTTGGAGCCAGCGGACGCGGATACGCAGTATTTT
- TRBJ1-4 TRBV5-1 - CASSFSPGGGGEKLFF TGCGCCAGCAGCTTTTCGCCGGGAGGGGGTGGCGAAAAACTGTTTTTT
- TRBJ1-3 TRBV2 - CASRVESGNTIYF TGTGCCAGCAGGGTGGAGTCTGGAAACACCATATATTTT
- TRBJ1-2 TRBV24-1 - CATSDERGSGNYGYTF TGTGCCACCAGTGATGAAAGGGGTAGTGGGAACTATGGCTACACCTTC
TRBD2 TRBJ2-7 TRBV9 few CASSPGLAGFYEQYF TGTGCCAGCAGCCCGGGACTAGCGGGGTTCTACGAGCAGTACTTC
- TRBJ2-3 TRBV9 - CASSVLTGDTQYF TGTGCCAGCAGCGTACTAACGGGAGATACGCAGTATTTT
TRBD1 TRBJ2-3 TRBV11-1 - CASSPGTGRDTQYF TGTGCCAGCAGCCCCGGGACAGGGAGAGATACGCAGTATTTT
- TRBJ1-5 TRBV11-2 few CASTPFNQPQHF TGTGCCAGTACTCCTTTTAATCAGCCCCAGCATTTT
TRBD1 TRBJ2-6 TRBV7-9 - CASSLAGQGLDGANVLTF TGTGCCAGCAGCTTAGCGGGACAGGGTTTGGATGGGGCCAACGTCCTGACTTTC
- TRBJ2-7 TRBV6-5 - CASRSGTEQYF TGTGCCAGCAGGTCAGGGACAGAGCAGTACTTC
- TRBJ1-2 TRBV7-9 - CASSLKLGGGPGYGYTF TGTGCCAGCAGCCTAAAATTGGGCGGTGGGCCGGGATATGGCTACACCTTC
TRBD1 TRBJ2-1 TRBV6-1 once CASTYRDRYGHEQFF TGTGCCAGCACCTACCGGGACAGGTATGGGCATGAGCAGTTCTTC
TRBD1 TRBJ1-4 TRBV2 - CASSGNRGNEKLFF TGTGCCAGCAGTGGAAACAGGGGAAATGAAAAACTGTTTTTT
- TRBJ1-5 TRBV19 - CATRTGHLSNQPQHF TGTGCCACTCGGACGGGACACCTGAGCAATCAGCCCCAGCATTTT
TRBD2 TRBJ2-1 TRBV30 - CAWTGERDYNEQFF TGTGCCTGGACCGGGGAGCGGGACTACAATGAGCAGTTCTTC
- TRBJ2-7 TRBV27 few CASSLGQTFYEEQYF TGTGCCAGCAGTTTAGGACAGACATTTTACGAAGAGCAGTACTTC
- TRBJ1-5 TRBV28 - CASLEGNQPQHF TGTGCCAGCTTAGAGGGCAATCAGCCCCAGCATTTT
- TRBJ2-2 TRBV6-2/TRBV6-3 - CASSYSIPGAAGELFF TGTGCCAGCAGTTACTCGATACCAGGGGCTGCCGGGGAGCTGTTTTTT
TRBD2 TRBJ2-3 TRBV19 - CASSSGLAETDTQYF TGTGCCAGTAGCTCTGGACTAGCGGAAACAGATACGCAGTATTTT
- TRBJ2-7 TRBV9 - CASSAKTGSFSYEQYF TGTGCCAGCAGCGCAAAGACAGGATCGTTCTCCTACGAGCAGTACTTC
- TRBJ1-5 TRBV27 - CASSPYNQPQHF TGTGCCAGCAGTCCTTACAATCAGCCCCAGCATTTT
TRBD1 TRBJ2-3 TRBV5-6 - CASSLDQGATDTQYF TGTGCCAGCAGCTTGGATCAGGGGGCGACAGATACGCAGTATTTT
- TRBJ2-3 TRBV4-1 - CASSRTHIPPIDTQYF TGCGCCAGCAGCCGAACACACATCCCCCCGATTGATACGCAGTATTTT
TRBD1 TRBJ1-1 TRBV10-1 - CDDNHRGPMNTEAFF TGCGACGATAACCACAGGGGCCCTATGAACACTGAAGCTTTCTTT